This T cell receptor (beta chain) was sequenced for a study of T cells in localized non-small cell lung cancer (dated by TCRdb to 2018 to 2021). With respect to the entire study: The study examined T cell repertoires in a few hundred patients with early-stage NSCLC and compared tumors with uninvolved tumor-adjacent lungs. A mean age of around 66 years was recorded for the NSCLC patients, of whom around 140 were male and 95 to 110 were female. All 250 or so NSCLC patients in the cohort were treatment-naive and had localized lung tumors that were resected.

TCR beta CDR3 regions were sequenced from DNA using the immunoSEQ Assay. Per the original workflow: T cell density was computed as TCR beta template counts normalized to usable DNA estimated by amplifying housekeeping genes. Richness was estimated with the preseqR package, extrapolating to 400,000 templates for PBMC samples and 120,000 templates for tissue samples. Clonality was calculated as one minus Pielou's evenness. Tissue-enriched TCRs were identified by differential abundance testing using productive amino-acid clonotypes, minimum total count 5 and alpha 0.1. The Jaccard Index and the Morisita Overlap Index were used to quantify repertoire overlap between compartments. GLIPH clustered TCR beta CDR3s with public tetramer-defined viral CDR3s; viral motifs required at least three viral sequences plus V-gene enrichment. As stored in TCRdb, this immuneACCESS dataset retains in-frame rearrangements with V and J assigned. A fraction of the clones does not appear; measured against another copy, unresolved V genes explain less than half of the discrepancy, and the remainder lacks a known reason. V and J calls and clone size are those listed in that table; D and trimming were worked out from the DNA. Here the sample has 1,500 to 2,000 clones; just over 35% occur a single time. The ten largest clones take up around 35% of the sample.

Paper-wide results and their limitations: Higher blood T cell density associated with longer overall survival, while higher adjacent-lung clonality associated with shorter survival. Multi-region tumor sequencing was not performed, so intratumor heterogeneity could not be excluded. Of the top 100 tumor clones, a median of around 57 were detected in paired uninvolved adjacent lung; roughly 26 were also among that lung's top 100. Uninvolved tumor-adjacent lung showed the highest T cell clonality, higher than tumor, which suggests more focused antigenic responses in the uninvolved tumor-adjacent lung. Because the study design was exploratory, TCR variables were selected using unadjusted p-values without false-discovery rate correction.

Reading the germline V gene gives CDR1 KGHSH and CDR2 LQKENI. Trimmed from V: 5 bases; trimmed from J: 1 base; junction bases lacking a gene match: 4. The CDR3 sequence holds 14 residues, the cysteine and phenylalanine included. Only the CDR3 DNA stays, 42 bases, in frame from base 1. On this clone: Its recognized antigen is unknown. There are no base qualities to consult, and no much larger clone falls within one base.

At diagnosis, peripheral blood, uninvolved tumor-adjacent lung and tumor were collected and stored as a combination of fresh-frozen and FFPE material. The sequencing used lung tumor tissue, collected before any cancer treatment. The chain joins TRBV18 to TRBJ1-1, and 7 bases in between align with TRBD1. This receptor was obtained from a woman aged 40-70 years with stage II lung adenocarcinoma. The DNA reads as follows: TGTGCCAGCTCATCCACAGGGGCGAACACTGAAGCTTTCTTT. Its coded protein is CASSSTGANTEAFF.